Listed here is a single T cell receptor beta chain. The data were taken from a study of T cells in Graves' hyperthyroidism and ophthalmopathy. Per germline, CDR1 DFQATT and CDR2 SNEGSKA (reference sequence). This CDR3 has 12 amino acids. V lost 3 bases and J lost 6, with 11 bases in between. Amplification of TCR beta CDR3 regions used RNA as the template. First-round RT-PCR targeting the TCR CDR3 was performed with the HTBI primer set. One entry per CDR3 protein, called by TCRdb with MiXCR from the multiplex PCR reads. Counted here are 140,000 or so distinct CDR3 sequences, around 21% occurring once; the ten biggest clones make up about 67%. When hyperthyroidism was first diagnosed, the blood sample was taken, preceding any ophthalmopathy symptoms. PBMCs were derived from about 10 ml fresh peripheral blood.

The rearrangement joins TRBV20-1 to TRBJ1-2; D is possibly TRBD1 (5 bases). The source of this sequence is a woman between 50 and 59 years old with Graves' hyperthyroidism that later progressed to Graves' ophthalmopathy. The sample comprised blood. DNA of the CDR3: TGCAGTGCTAGCCTCTCGGGGGATGGCTACACCTTC. The encoded protein is CSASLSGDGYTF.